These T cell receptor beta chains were read from a single sample in a study of blood T cell repertoires in COVID-19. Generated by immunoSEQ multiplex PCR, the TCRdb table keeps only in-frame clones and is missing some. The table has under 300,000 clones, roughly 89% seen once; the top ten hold 1.7%. Material: PBMCs or T cells enriched from blood (not recorded which). The receptors shown here come from a woman between 35 and 50 years old who had recovered from COVID-19. Each CDR3 is given with its conserved first and last residue. A D gene is named only where the DNA matches it firmly. Clone size is shown for a subset of rows, as once, few, many or a class of expanded clone.

clone size | J gene | D gene | V gene | CDR3 DNA | CDR3 protein
few | TRBJ1-1 | - | TRBV30 | TGTGCCCAAGAACCGGGGGGTGTGGGCACTGAAGCTTTCTTT | CAQEPGGVGTEAFF
- | TRBJ2-1 | - | TRBV5-1 | TGCGCCAGCAGCTTGGGGCTATTTAATACGGGTGAGCAGTTCTTC | CASSLGLFNTGEQFF
- | TRBJ2-7 | - | TRBV2 | TGTGCCAGCAGTGAAGCCGCGAGGGTCCAAGGCTACTACGAGCAGTACTTC | CASSEAARVQGYYEQYF
few | TRBJ2-3 | TRBD2 | TRBV4-3 | TGCGCCAGCAGCCAAGATTTTTCGCTAGCGGGAGGTCTAGATACGCAGTATTTT | CASSQDFSLAGGLDTQYF
- | TRBJ2-3 | TRBD1 | TRBV29-1 | TGCAGCGCAGACAGGGGGCAAACAGATACGCAGTATTTT | CSADRGQTDTQYF
- | TRBJ2-3 | TRBD2 | TRBV10-3 | TGTGCCATCAGTGTCCGGACTAGCGGGAGCGATACGCAGTATTTT | CAISVRTSGSDTQYF
- | TRBJ2-2 | - | TRBV9 | TGTGCCAGCAGCGTAGTTAAAACCGGGGAGCTGTTTTTT | CASSVVKTGELFF
- | TRBJ1-1 | TRBD1 | TRBV29-1 | TGCAGCGTTGAAAAGGGGACAGCCCGCTTGAACACTGAAGCTTTCTTT | CSVEKGTARLNTEAFF
- | TRBJ1-2 | TRBD1 | TRBV29-1 | TGCAGCGTCGACCGGACAGGCTATGGCTACACCTTC | CSVDRTGYGYTF
- | TRBJ2-7 | - | TRBV3-1/TRBV3-2 | TGTGCCAGCAGCCAAGGTACAGGGCTGGAGCAGTACTTC | CASSQGTGLEQYF
- | TRBJ2-5 | - | TRBV2 | TGTGCCAGCAGTGAAAGCACAGATCAAGAGACCCAGTACTTC | CASSESTDQETQYF
- | TRBJ2-4 | TRBD1 | TRBV3-1/TRBV3-2 | TGTGCCAGCAGCCACGCTGGACAGGGGAACATTCAGTACTTC | CASSHAGQGNIQYF
few | TRBJ2-1 | - | TRBV6-5 | TGTGCCAGCAGTTTGTACAGTCACAATGAGCAGTTCTTC | CASSLYSHNEQFF
- | TRBJ2-7 | TRBD2 | TRBV5-1 | TGCGCCAGCAGCCCCCGGGGAGGGACCTACGAGCAGTACTTC | CASSPRGGTYEQYF
- | TRBJ1-1 | - | TRBV5-1 | TGCGCCAGCAGCGTCAGGGGGAACACTGAAGCTTTCTTT | CASSVRGNTEAFF
- | TRBJ1-1 | TRBD1 | TRBV3-1/TRBV3-2 | TGTGCCAGCAGTAACACAGGGGTGGCTGAAGCTTTCTTT | CASSNTGVAEAFF
- | TRBJ1-2 | TRBD1 | TRBV5-1 | TGCGCCAGCAGCTTGGGGGGGACAGGACAGAGCTATGGCTACACCTTC | CASSLGGTGQSYGYTF
- | TRBJ2-5 | - | TRBV6-1 | TGTGCCAGCAGTGATAAGGGTCGGGGGGAGACCCAGTACTTC | CASSDKGRGETQYF
- | TRBJ1-3 | - | TRBV5-1 | TGCGCCAGCAGCTACACAACACAGGGTACTGGAAACACCATATATTTT | CASSYTTQGTGNTIYF
few | TRBJ1-1 | - | TRBV28 | TGTGCCAGCAACCCACAGGCGCGGACTGAAGCTTTCTTT | CASNPQARTEAFF